The TCR beta chain described here comes from a study of Graves' ophthalmopathy and Graves' hyperthyroidism. Findings of the study overall: Among thyroid clonotypes expanded above 0.001 frequency, most also appeared in blood.

Stable hyperthyroidism referred to disease that showed no ophthalmopathy within 18 months of follow-up. As the starting material, roughly 10 ml of fresh peripheral blood yielded the PBMCs. Amplification of TCR beta CDR3 regions used RNA transcripts. An opening RT-PCR round employed HTBI primers and preceded a second-round multiplex PCR. From the multiplex PCR reads, TCRdb called clonotypes with MiXCR, one entry per CDR3 protein. The sample has more than 300,000 distinct CDR3 sequences; approximately 17% are singletons. This clonotype was seen many times. Its antigen remains unknown. This CDR3 comprises 15 residues. V was trimmed by 0 bases and J by 6 bases, leaving 17 bases between them. The germline V gene encodes CDR1 DFQATT and CDR2 SNEGSKA (reference sequence).

The chain uses TRBV20-1 and TRBJ1-1, with a tentative D call TRBD1 (5 bases). This TCR was recovered from an adult woman with stable Graves' hyperthyroidism. The sequenced material came from peripheral blood. The CDR3 bases are TGCAGTGCTAGAGATGGCAAGGGGATTAGACCTGAAGCTTTCTTT. Residues: CSARDGKGIRPEAFF.